These 30 T cell receptor beta chains were sequenced from one sample in a study of blood T cells in healthy people across ages. Primers used in a second PCR of about 6 to 11 cycles were a sample-barcoded 5' primer and a J-beta primer mix. Each CDR3 protein is one row after TCRdb ran MiXCR on the 5' RACE reads. The table has about 1,400,000 distinct CDR3 sequences, about 43% seen once. The sequenced sample was blood. The receptors stem from a woman aged 18-35 years in good health.

The chain carries TRBV6-6 and TRBJ2-7, with D unresolved. Germline V gene sequence: CDR1 MNHNY, CDR2 SVGAGI (reference sequence). The CDR3 is made up of 14 amino acids. The V end was cut by 2 bases, the J end by 2 bases, with 10 bases between. The CDR3 loop reads CASSYVAETYEQYF. The CDR3 DNA reads TGTGCCAGCAGTTACGTCGCGGAAACCTACGAGCAGTACTTC.

This chain links TRBV20-1 with TRBJ2-7, with D hard to call. The germline gives CDR1 DFQATT, CDR2 SNEGSKA (reference sequence). Deletions cut 5 bases from V and 0 bases from J, with 5 bases between. CDR3 length: 11 amino acids. The DNA for the CDR3 is TGCAGTGCTGGGTACTCCTACGAGCAGTACTTC. This translates into CSAGYSYEQYF.

This clonotype showed up just a few times. The chain joins TRBV20-1 to TRBJ2-5; no firm D call. The CDR3 loop spans 13 amino acids. Germline loops: CDR1 DFQATT, CDR2 SNEGSKA (reference sequence). V dropped 0 bases and J dropped 4 bases, with 9 bases sitting between them. CDR3 DNA sequence: TGCAGTGCTAGAGAGGACGGACCAGAGACCCAGTACTTC. The encoded protein is CSAREDGPETQYF.

This chain connects TRBV2 to TRBJ2-2, with 9 bases matching TRBD2. This CDR3 has 15 residues. Germline assignment: CDR1 SNHLY and CDR2 FYNNEI. The V gene end was trimmed by 9 bases and the J gene end by 5 bases; junction bases not matched to a gene: 10. CDR3 residues: CASRGGSGGTGELFF. In DNA form, the CDR3 reads TGTGCCAGTAGAGGGGGCAGCGGGGGGACCGGGGAGCTGTTTTTT.

This chain joins TRBV5-5 and TRBJ1-2, with D perhaps TRBD1 (5 bases). Between the trimmed V and J ends, which lost 3 bases and 0 bases, there was a span of 12 bases. This CDR3 has 15 amino acids. Germline-derived CDR1 and CDR2 are SGHKS and YYEKEE (reference sequence). The CDR3 DNA reads as TGTGCCAGCAGCTACAGGTTAGAGGCTAACTATGGCTACACCTTC. This gives the protein CASSYRLEANYGYTF.

The chain couples TRBV6-1 to TRBJ2-7; unclear D gene. Trimming took off 0 bases at V and 2 bases at J, with 5 bases between the two ends. The CDR3 has 13 residues. Per germline, CDR1 MNHNS and CDR2 SASEGT. This CDR3 is CASSEALPYEQYF. The CDR3, as DNA: TGTGCCAGCAGTGAAGCCCTACCCTACGAGCAGTACTTC.

V is TRBV20-1 and J is TRBJ2-1; the match to TRBD2 covers 13 bases. With 1 base clipped from V and 1 base from J, the junction kept 7 bases outside the gene matches. The CDR3 has 18 amino acids. Germline CDR1 and CDR2: DFQATT and SNEGSKA (reference sequence). CDR3 nucleotides: TGCAGTGCTAGAGTCCTTACTAGCGGGAGGGGGTCCTACAATGAGCAGTTCTTC. This codes for CSARVLTSGRGSYNEQFF.

This clonotype was detected only a few times. The rearrangement uses TRBV5-1 and TRBJ1-4; D gene ambiguous. The CDR3 spans 16 residues. The germline V gene encodes CDR1 SGHRS and CDR2 YFSETQ. V dropped 0 bases and J dropped 3 bases, with 12 bases sitting between them. CDR3 protein: CASSLDLMSSNEKLFF. The CDR3 DNA sequence: TGCGCCAGCAGCTTGGATCTTATGTCTTCTAATGAAAAACTGTTTTTT.

This sequence joins TRBV27 and TRBJ2-3; TRBD1 or TRBD2 may be the D gene (6 bases each). Germline CDR1 is MNHEY and CDR2 is SMNVEV (reference sequence). The CDR3 length is 14 residues. Between the trimmed V and J ends, which lost 5 bases and 6 bases, there was a span of 15 bases. DNA of the CDR3: TGTGCCAGCAGTGTAAGGCTAGGGGGGGATACGCAGTATTTT. Residues: CASSVRLGGDTQYF.

The genes are TRBV9 and TRBJ2-1, with D perhaps TRBD1 (6 bases). Germline V gene sequence: CDR1 SGDLS, CDR2 YYNGEE. The CDR3 has 15 residues. The V gene lost 0 bases and the J gene lost 7 bases, with 14 bases spanning the gap. The CDR3 protein is CASSVGNHQGNEQFF. CDR3 in DNA: TGTGCCAGCAGCGTAGGGAACCACCAGGGGAATGAGCAGTTCTTC.

As concerns this clonotype: One junction end disagrees with the germline gene, perhaps due to a read error. The gene calls are TRBV7-9 and TRBJ2-5, with no clear D. The CDR3 has 12 residues. The germline gives CDR1 SEHNR, CDR2 FQNEAQ (reference sequence). The DNA for the CDR3 is TGTGCCAGCAGCCTAGTTCAAGGGACCCAGTACTTC. It yields the protein CASSLVQGTQYF. Filled out from reference TRBV7-9 and TRBJ2-5, the complete variable domain reads DTGVSQNPRHKITKRGQNVTFRCDPISEHNRLYWYRQTLGQGPEFLTYFQNEAQLEKSRLLSDRFSAERPKGSFSTLEIQRTEQGDSAMYLCASSLVQGTQYFGPGTRLLVL.

This clonotype was observed a handful of times. The rearrangement uses TRBV7-6 and TRBJ1-4; no firm D call. This CDR3 spans 18 amino acids. The germline V gene has CDR1 SGHVS and CDR2 FNYEAQ. Trimming took off 3 bases at V and 4 bases at J, with 21 bases between the two ends. The CDR3: CASSFTSLGPTNNEKLFF. DNA of the CDR3: TGTGCCAGCAGCTTCACGTCGCTCGGGCCGACCAATAATGAAAAACTGTTTTTT.

There are a few counts of this clonotype. The CDR3 DNA is TGTGCCAGCTCACGGGGGACAGGGAACGAGCAGTACTTC. This gives the protein CASSRGTGNEQYF. This sequence joins TRBV18 and TRBJ2-7, with TRBD1 matching 9 bases. V lost 4 bases and J lost 5; bases outside the gene matches: 3. Germline V lookup: CDR1 KGHSH, CDR2 LQKENI. The CDR3 runs to 13 residues.

This clonotype showed up just a few times. This chain uses TRBV20-1 with TRBJ2-5; TRBD1 is a possible D gene (5 bases). Germline-derived CDR1 and CDR2 are DFQATT and SNEGSKA (reference sequence). V shed 3 bases and J shed 4 bases, with 18 bases lying between them. The CDR3 sequence is 15 residues long. For the CDR3, the DNA is TGCAGTGCTAGCAACCCCCTAAGGGGTGGAGAGACCCAGTACTTC. Amino acid sequence: CSASNPLRGGETQYF.

This clonotype occurred a few times. J is TRBJ2-7 and V is TRBV6-5; 7 nucleotides align to TRBD1. This CDR3 contains 14 residues. Germline CDR1 and CDR2: MNHEY and SVGAGI. V lost 5 bases, J lost 2 bases, and 6 bases stayed unmatched. The CDR3 nucleotides are TGTGCCAGCAGTGAGTACAGGGGAACCTACGAGCAGTACTTC. Translated: CASSEYRGTYEQYF.

This clonotype was observed a handful of times. The chain uses TRBV7-2 and TRBJ2-7; D perhaps matches TRBD2 (5 bases). The CDR3 spans 13 residues. In germline, CDR1 is SGHTA, CDR2 FQGNSA. Trimming removed 1 base at V and 4 bases at J, with 8 bases between. CDR3 in DNA: TGTGCCAGCAGCTTAGAAGCGGCTTACGAGCAGTACTTC. Its translation: CASSLEAAYEQYF.

The V call is TRBV18, the J call TRBJ2-1; TRBD2 aligns across 14 bases. CDR3 length: 24 amino acids. The V segment lost 0 bases and the J segment 6 bases; nucleotides outside the gene matches: 25. CDR1 and CDR2 from the germline V gene are KGHSH and LQKENI. The chain's CDR3 is CASSPPFGRRGQTTSGRVINEQFF. CDR3 nucleotides: TGTGCCAGCTCACCACCGTTCGGCAGAAGGGGGCAAACGACTAGCGGGAGGGTTATCAATGAGCAGTTCTTC.

The rearrangement joins TRBV20-1 to TRBJ2-1, with D tentatively TRBD2 (6 bases). This CDR3 is 13 amino acids long. V shed 5 bases and J shed 10 bases, with 18 bases lying between them. Germline CDR1 and CDR2: DFQATT and SNEGSKA (reference sequence). Written as DNA, the CDR3 is TGCAGTGCTCCGGGACTGGGGGTAGGGGAGCAGTTCTTC. It translates to CSAPGLGVGEQFF.

The chain employs TRBV10-2 and TRBJ2-1, with TRBD2 matching over 7 bases. The CDR3 covers 13 residues. Germline lookup yields CDR1 WSHSY and CDR2 SAAADI. Unmatched junction bases numbered 5, after V lost 6 bases and J lost 6 bases. CDR3 sequence reads: CASRPAGSNEQFF. The CDR3 DNA reads as TGCGCCAGCAGACCAGCGGGGAGCAATGAGCAGTTCTTC.

This clonotype has more than one count but fewer than ten. The rearrangement joins TRBV25-1 to TRBJ2-3; no firm D call. This CDR3 is 13 amino acids long. Germline-derived CDR1 and CDR2 are MGHDK and SYGVNS. The V gene lost 10 bases and the J gene lost 2 bases, with 13 bases spanning the gap. CDR3 region: CATSLRNTDTQYF. In DNA form, the CDR3 reads TGTGCCACCTCGTTGCGGAACACAGATACGCAGTATTTT. The full variable domain, with the rest looked up from reference TRBV25-1 and TRBJ2-3, is EADIYQTPRYLVIGTGKKITLECSQTMGHDKMYWYQQDPGMELHLIHYSYGVNSTEKGDLSSESTVSRIRTEHFPLTLESARPSHTSQYLCATSLRNTDTQYFGPGTRLTVL.

This clonotype was recorded many times. V gene TRBV20-1 combines with J gene TRBJ2-4, with TRBD2 matching 9 bases. Germline V CDR1 and CDR2: DFQATT, SNEGSKA (reference sequence). Losses at the gene ends were 2 bases for V and 8 bases for J; bases not matched to a gene: 10. The CDR3 sequence is 15 residues long. The CDR3: CSARRLAGRKDIQYF. The CDR3, as DNA: TGCAGTGCTAGACGGCTAGCGGGGCGCAAGGACATTCAGTACTTC.

This clonotype was detected a few times. The rearrangement uses TRBV6-5 and TRBJ1-4; 12 nucleotides match TRBD1. Germline lookup yields CDR1 MNHEY and CDR2 SVGAGI. V was clipped by 6 bases and J by 8 bases; unmatched bases: 4. This CDR3 is built from 14 residues. DNA for the CDR3: TGTGCCAGCAGACGGGGACAGGGGGCGGAAAAACTGTTTTTT. Translated, it gives CASRRGQGAEKLFF.

This clonotype has just one count. The chain links TRBV20-1 to TRBJ2-5, with 7 bases identical to TRBD2. The CDR3 sequence is 14 residues long. The junction had 9 bases not matched to a gene; V was cut back by 6 bases and J by 2 bases. CDR1 DFQATT and CDR2 SNEGSKA come from the germline V gene (reference sequence). The CDR3 sequence: CSALTSVLQETQYF. In nucleotides, the CDR3 is TGCAGTGCCTTAACTAGCGTGCTACAAGAGACCCAGTACTTC.

The chain couples TRBV16 to TRBJ1-1; D remains unclear. There are 13 residues in the CDR3. V lost 3 bases and J 2 bases, leaving 7 bases between the germline ends. CDR1 and CDR2 from the germline V gene are KGHSY and FQNENV. The CDR3 nucleotides read TGTGCCAGCAGCCACCTATTAAACACTGAAGCTTTCTTT. This codes for CASSHLLNTEAFF.

The chain employs TRBV5-1 and TRBJ1-2; D may be TRBD1 (5 bases). This CDR3 comprises 15 residues. The germline gives CDR1 SGHRS, CDR2 YFSETQ. Trimming removed 1 base at V and 2 bases at J, with 12 bases between. CDR3 sequence: CASSLTRAGNYGYTF. CDR3 bases: TGCGCCAGCAGCTTGACCAGGGCGGGAAACTATGGCTACACCTTC.

The chain uses TRBV5-1 and TRBJ2-3, with D tentatively TRBD1 (7 bases). The V end lost 0 bases, the J end lost 5 bases, and 10 bases lay between the germline ends. The germline V gene encodes CDR1 SGHRS and CDR2 YFSETQ. This CDR3 contains 14 residues. The CDR3 DNA reads as TGCGCCAGCAGCTTGGGGCAGGGGGGAGATACGCAGTATTTT. It translates to CASSLGQGGDTQYF.

The rearrangement joins TRBV6-1 to TRBJ2-3; D may correspond to TRBD1 or TRBD2 (5 bases each). Trimming took off 2 bases at V and 2 bases at J, with 11 bases between the two ends. The CDR3 has 15 residues. The germline CDR1 and CDR2 sequences are MNHNS and SASEGT. CDR3 sequence: CASSETGHHTDTQYF. CDR3 in DNA: TGTGCCAGCAGTGAAACGGGGCATCACACAGATACGCAGTATTTT.

This clonotype was seen a few times. V gene TRBV12-3 or TRBV12-4 combines with J gene TRBJ2-1, with D tentatively TRBD1 or TRBD2 (6 bases each). V was shortened by 5 bases and J by 4 bases, with 15 bases between the two germline ends. The CDR3 loop spans 15 amino acids. This CDR3 is CASSPMGAGYNEQFF. CDR3 bases: TGTGCCAGCAGTCCCATGGGGGCGGGATACAATGAGCAGTTCTTC.

The chain is built from TRBV2 and TRBJ2-7, with TRBD1 as a possible D gene (6 bases). The germline V gene encodes CDR1 SNHLY and CDR2 FYNNEI. The CDR3 length is 15 residues. Trimming pared 7 bases from V and 1 base from J, leaving 17 bases between. The CDR3 protein is CASKVLGQGSYEQYF. In DNA form, the CDR3 reads TGTGCCAGCAAGGTTTTAGGGCAGGGGTCCTACGAGCAGTACTTC.

This clonotype has a handful of counts. The chain has TRBV6-1 and TRBJ2-5; TRBD2 matches 12 bases. V gave up 5 bases and J gave up 4 bases; unmatched junction bases: 8. The CDR3 sequence is 16 residues long. Germline loops: CDR1 MNHNS, CDR2 SASEGT. CDR3: CASSWTSGKGGETQYF. The DNA for the CDR3 is TGTGCCAGCAGTTGGACTAGCGGGAAAGGAGGAGAGACCCAGTACTTC.